This note documents a single T cell receptor beta chain sequence. Clones were sequenced by immunoSEQ multiplex PCR, and TCRdb holds only the in-frame ones, with some missing. The sample lists tens of thousands of clones; under 95% were seen once. The data stem from a study of T cell changes during pregnancy in multiple sclerosis. V was shortened by 2 bases and J by 3 bases, with 6 bases between the two germline ends. CDR3 size: 14 residues. Looked up from germline, CDR1 is SGHDT and CDR2 is YYEEEE. The receptor was isolated from a female donor with multiple sclerosis, enrolled in a pregnancy study. Sequenced here: CD8+ T cells from peripheral blood mononuclear cells, sampled before pregnancy. The J gene is TRBJ2-6, the V gene TRBV5-6, with D perhaps TRBD1 (5 bases). The CDR3 nucleotides read TGTGCCAGCAGCTTAGGGGTTGGGGCCAACGTCCTGACTTTC. Translation: CASSLGVGANVLTF. Filled out from reference TRBV5-6 and TRBJ2-6, the complete variable domain reads DAGVTQSPTHLIKTRGQQVTLRCSPKSGHDTVSWYQQALGQGPQFIFQYYEEEERQRGNFPDRFSGHQFPNYSSELNVNALLLGDSALYLCASSLGVGANVLTFGAGSRLTVL.